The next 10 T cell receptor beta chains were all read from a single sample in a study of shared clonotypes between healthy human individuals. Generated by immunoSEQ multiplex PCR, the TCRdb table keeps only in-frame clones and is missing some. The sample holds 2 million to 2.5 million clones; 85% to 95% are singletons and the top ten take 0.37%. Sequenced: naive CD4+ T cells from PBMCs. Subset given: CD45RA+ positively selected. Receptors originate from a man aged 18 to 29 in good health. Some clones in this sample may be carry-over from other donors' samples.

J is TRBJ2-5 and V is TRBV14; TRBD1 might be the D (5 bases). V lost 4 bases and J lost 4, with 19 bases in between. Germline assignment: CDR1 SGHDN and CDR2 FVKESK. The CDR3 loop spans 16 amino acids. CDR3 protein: CASSPRQNLPGETQYF. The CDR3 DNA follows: TGTGCCAGCAGCCCCCGACAGAACCTACCTGGAGAGACCCAGTACTTC. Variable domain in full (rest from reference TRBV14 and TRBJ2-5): EAGVTQFPSHSVIEKGQTVTLRCDPISGHDNLYWYRRVMGKEIKFLLHFVKESKQDESGMPNNRFLAERTGGTYSTLKVQPAELEDSGVYFCASSPRQNLPGETQYFGPGTRLLVL.

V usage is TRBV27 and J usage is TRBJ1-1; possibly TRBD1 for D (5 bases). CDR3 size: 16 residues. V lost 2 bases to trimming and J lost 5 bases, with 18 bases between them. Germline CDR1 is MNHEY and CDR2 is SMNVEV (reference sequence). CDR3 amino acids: CASSLRDGGSGTEAFF. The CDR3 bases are TGTGCCAGCAGTTTAAGAGACGGGGGGTCGGGTACTGAAGCTTTCTTT.

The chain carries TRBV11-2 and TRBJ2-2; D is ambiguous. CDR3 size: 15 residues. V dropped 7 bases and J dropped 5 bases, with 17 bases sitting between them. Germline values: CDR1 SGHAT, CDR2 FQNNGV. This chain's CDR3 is CASTPAYVWTGELFF. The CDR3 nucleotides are TGTGCCAGCACCCCAGCTTACGTTTGGACCGGGGAGCTGTTTTTT.

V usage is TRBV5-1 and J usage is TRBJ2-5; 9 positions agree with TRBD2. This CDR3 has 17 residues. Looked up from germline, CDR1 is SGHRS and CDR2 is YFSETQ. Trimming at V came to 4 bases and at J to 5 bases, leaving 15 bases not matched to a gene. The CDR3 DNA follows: TGCGCCAGCAGCCCTAGCGGGATGGGAACGGGACGGGAGACCCAGTACTTC. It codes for CASSPSGMGTGRETQYF.

CDR3 coding DNA: TGTGCCAGCAGCCCCGGACAGGGGGCGCCTCAGCCCCAGCATTTT. Residues: CASSPGQGAPQPQHF. The rearrangement links TRBV7-9 to TRBJ1-5; 11 nucleotides agree with TRBD1. CDR1 and CDR2 from the germline V gene are SEHNR and FQNEAQ (reference sequence). CDR3 length equals 15 residues. V was pared by 5 bases and J by 6 bases, with 6 bases of the junction left unmatched.

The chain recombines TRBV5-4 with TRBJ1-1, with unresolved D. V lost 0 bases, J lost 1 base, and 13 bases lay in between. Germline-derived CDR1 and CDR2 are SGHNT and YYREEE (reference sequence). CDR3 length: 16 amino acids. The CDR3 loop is CASSLGGWEANTEAFF. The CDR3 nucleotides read TGTGCCAGCAGCTTGGGTGGCTGGGAGGCGAACACTGAAGCTTTCTTT.

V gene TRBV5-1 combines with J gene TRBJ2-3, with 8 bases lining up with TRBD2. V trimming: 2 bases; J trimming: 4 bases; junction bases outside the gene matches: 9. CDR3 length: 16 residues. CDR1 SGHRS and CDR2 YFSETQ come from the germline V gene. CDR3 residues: CASSLSGSGPSDTQYF. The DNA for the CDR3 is TGCGCCAGCAGCTTAAGCGGGAGTGGCCCTTCAGATACGCAGTATTTT.

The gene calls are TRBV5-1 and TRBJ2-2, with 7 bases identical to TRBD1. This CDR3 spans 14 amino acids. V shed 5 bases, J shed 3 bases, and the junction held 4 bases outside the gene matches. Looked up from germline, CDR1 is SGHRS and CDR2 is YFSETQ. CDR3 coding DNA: TGCGCCAGCAGTAATACAGGGGACACCGGGGAGCTGTTTTTT. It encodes CASSNTGDTGELFF.

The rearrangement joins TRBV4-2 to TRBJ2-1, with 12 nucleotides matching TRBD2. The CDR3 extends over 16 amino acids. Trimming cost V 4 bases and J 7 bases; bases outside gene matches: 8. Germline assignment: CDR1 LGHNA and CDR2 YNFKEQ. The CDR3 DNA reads TGTGCCAGCAGCCGGGGGGGACTAGCGGGCAGTAATGAGCAGTTCTTC. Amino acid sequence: CASSRGGLAGSNEQFF.

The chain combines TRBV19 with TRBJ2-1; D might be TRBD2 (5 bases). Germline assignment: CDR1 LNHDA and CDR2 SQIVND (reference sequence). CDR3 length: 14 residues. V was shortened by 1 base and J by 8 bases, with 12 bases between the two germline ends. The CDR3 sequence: CASSIGRTGYEQFF. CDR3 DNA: TGTGCCAGTAGTATAGGCAGGACGGGATATGAGCAGTTCTTC.